This TCR beta chain was found in a study of tissue T cells after allogeneic stem cell transplantation. This CDR3 is 15 amino acids long. The germline V gene has CDR1 SNHLY and CDR2 FYNNEI. The V end was cut by 5 bases, the J end by 0 bases, with 12 bases between. Generated by immunoSEQ multiplex PCR, the TCRdb table keeps only in-frame clones and is missing some. The sample holds fewer than 1,500 clones, 60% to 80% seen once. By share, this clone counts as large. This TCR came from a male patient aged 60 or older with steroid-refractory graft-versus-host disease after an allogeneic stem cell transplant. Some T cells may be provided by the graft donor. The starting material was bone marrow, obtained at autopsy. The chain is built from TRBV2 and TRBJ2-3, with D tentatively TRBD1 (5 bases). CDR3 amino acids: CASSPMTASTDTQYF. For the CDR3, the DNA is TGTGCCAGCAGTCCAATGACAGCGAGCACAGATACGCAGTATTTT.